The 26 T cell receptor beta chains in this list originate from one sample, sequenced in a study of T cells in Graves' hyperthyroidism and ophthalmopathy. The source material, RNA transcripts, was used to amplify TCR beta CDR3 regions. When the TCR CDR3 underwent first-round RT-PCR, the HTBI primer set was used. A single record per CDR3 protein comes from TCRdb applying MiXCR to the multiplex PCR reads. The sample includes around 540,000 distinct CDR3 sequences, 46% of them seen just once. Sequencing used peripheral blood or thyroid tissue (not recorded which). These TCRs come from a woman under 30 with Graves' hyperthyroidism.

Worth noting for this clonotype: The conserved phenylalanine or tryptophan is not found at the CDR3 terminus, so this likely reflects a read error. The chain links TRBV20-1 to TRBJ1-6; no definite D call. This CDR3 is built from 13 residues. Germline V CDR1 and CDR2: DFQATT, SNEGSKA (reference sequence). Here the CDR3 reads CSSPTEVNSPLHS. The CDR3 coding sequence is TGCAGCTCACCTACCGAGGTTAATTCACCCCTCCACTCT.

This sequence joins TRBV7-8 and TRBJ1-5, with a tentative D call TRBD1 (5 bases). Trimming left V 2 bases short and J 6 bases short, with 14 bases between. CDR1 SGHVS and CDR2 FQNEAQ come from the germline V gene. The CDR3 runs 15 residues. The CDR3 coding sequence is TGTGCCAGCAGCTTACGAGGGACGAGGGCTCAGCCCCAGCATTTT. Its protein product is CASSLRGTRAQPQHF.

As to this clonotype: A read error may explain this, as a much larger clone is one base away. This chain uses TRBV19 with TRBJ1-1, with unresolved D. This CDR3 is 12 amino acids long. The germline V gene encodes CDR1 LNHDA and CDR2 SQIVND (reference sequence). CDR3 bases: TGTGCCAGTGGTATACTGAACACTGAAGCTTTCTTT. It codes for CASGILNTEAFF.

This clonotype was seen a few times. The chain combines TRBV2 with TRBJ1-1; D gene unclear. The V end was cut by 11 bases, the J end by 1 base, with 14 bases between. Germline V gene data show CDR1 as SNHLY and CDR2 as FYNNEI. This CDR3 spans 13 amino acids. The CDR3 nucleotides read TGTGCCTGGAGTTTGACGGGGAACACTGAAGCTTTCTTT. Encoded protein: CAWSLTGNTEAFF.

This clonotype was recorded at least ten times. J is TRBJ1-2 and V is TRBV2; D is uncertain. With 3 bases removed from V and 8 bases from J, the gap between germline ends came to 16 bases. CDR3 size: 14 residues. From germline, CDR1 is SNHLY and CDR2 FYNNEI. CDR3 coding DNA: TGTGCCAGCAGTGATTGGGCAGAAGGGAGAGGCTACACCTTC. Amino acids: CASSDWAEGRGYTF. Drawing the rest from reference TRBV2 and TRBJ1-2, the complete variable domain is EPEVTQTPSHQVTQMGQEVILRCVPISNHLYFYWYRQILGQKVEFLVSFYNNEISEKSEIFDDQFSVERPDGSNFTLKIRSTKLEDSAMYFCASSDWAEGRGYTFGSGTRLTVV.

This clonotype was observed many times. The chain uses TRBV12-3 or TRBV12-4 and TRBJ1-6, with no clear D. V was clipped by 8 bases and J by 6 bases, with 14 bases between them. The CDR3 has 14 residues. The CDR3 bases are TGTGCCAGCTGTAGCATCGCCCGTAATTCACCCCTCCACTTT. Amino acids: CASCSIARNSPLHF.

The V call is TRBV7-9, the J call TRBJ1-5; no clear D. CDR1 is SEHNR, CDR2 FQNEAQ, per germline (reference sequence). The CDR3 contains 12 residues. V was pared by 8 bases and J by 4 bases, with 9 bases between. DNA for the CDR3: TGTGCCAGCGGCTCGCCGAATCAGCCCCAGCATTTT. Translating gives CASGSPNQPQHF.

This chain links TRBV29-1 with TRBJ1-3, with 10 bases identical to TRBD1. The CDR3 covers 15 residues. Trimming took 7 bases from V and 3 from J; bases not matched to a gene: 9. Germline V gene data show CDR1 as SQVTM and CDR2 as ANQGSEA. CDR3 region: CSAAGTGDYGNTIYF. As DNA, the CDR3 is TGCAGCGCAGCCGGGACAGGGGACTATGGAAACACCATATATTTT.

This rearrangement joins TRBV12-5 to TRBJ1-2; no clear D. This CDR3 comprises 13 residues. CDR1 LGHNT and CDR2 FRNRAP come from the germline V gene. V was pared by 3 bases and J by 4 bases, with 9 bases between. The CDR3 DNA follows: TGTGCTAGTGGTTTCCGGCAAACCTATGGCTACACCTTC. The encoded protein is CASGFRQTYGYTF.

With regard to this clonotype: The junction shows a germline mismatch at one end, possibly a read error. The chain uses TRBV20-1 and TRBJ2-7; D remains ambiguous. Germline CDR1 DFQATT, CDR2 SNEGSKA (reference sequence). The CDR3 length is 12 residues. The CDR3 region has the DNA TGCAGTGCTAGGGTCCAGTCCTACGAGCAGTGCTTC. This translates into CSARVQSYEQCF.

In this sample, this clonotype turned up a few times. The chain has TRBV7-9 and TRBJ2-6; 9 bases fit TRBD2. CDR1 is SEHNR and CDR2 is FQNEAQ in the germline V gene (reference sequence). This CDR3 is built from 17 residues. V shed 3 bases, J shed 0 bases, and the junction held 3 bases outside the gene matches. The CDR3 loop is CASSFRLADSGANVLTF. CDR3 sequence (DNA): TGTGCCAGCAGCTTTCGACTAGCGGACTCTGGGGCCAACGTCCTGACTTTC.

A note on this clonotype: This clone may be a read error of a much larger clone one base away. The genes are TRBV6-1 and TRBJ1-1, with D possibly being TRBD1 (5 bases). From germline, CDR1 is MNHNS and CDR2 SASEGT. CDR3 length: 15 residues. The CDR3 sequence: CAISYDERGNTEAFF. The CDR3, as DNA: TGTGCCATCAGTTACGATGAGAGGGGGAACACTGAAGCTTTCTTT.

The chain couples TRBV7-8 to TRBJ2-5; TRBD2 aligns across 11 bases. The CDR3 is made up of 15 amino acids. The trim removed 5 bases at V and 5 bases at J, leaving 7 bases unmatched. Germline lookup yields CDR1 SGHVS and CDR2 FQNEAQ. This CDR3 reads CASSPGLADGETQYF. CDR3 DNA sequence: TGTGCCAGCAGCCCGGGACTAGCGGATGGGGAGACCCAGTACTTC. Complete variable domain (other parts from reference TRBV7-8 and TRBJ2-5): GAGVSQSPRYKVAKRGQDVALRCDPISGHVSLFWYQQALGQGPEFLTYFQNEAQLDKSGLPSDRFFAERPEGSVSTLKIQRTQQEDSAVYLCASSPGLADGETQYFGPGTRLLVL.

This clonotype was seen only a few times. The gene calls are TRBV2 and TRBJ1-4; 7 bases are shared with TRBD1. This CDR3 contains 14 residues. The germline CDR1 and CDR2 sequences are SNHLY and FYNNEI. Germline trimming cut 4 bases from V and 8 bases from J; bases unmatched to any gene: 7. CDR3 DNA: TGTGCCAGCAGTGTCGACAGGGAGGACGAAAAACTGTTTTTT. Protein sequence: CASSVDREDEKLFF. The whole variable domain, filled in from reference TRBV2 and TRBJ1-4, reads EPEVTQTPSHQVTQMGQEVILRCVPISNHLYFYWYRQILGQKVEFLVSFYNNEISEKSEIFDDQFSVERPDGSNFTLKIRSTKLEDSAMYFCASSVDREDEKLFFGSGTQLSVL.

The CDR3 spells CASSQVGSGETQYF. The CDR3 DNA reads as TGTGCCAGCAGCCAAGTCGGGAGCGGGGAGACCCAGTACTTC. The rearrangement uses TRBV9 and TRBJ2-5; tentatively, D is TRBD2 (6 bases). The V and J ends lost 4 bases and 5 bases respectively, with 15 bases between them. In germline, CDR1 is SGDLS, CDR2 YYNGEE. This CDR3 region has 14 residues.

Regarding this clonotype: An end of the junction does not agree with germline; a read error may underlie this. CDR3 residues: CAITETANYGYTF. The CDR3 nucleotides are TGTGCCATCACTGAGACAGCTAACTATGGCTACACCTTC. The chain links TRBV10-3 to TRBJ1-2; maybe TRBD1 (5 bases). CDR1 is ENHRY, CDR2 SYGVKD, per germline. This CDR3 spans 13 amino acids.

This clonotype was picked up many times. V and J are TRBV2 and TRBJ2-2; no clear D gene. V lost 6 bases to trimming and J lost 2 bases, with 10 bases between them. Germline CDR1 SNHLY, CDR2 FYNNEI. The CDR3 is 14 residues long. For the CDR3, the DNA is TGTGCCAGCAGGGTTAGGCCAAACACCGGGGAGCTGTTTTTT. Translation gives CASRVRPNTGELFF.

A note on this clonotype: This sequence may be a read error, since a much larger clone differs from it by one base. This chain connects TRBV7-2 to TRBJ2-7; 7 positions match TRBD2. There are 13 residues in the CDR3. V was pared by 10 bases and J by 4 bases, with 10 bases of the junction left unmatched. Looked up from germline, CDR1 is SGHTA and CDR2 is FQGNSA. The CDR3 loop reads CATAGEGPYEQYF. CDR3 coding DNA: TGTGCCACCGCGGGGGAGGGCCCGTACGAGCAGTACTTC.

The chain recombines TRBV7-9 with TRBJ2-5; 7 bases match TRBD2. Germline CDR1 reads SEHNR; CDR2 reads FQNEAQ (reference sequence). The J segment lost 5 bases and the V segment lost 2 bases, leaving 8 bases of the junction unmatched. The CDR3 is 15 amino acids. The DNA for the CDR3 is TGTGCCAGCAGCTTAATGACTAGCAGGCTGGAGACCCAGTACTTC. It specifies CASSLMTSRLETQYF.

This CDR3 is CASMTGHRAGPRTNEKLFF. CDR3 sequence (DNA): TGTGCCAGCATGACGGGACACCGGGCCGGTCCTAGAACTAATGAAAAACTGTTTTTT. This chain uses TRBV24-1 with TRBJ1-4, with D perhaps matching TRBD1 (6 bases). The V end lost 11 bases, the J end lost 1 base, and 28 bases lay between the germline ends. In germline, CDR1 is KGHDR, CDR2 SFDVKD. The length of the CDR3 is 19 residues.

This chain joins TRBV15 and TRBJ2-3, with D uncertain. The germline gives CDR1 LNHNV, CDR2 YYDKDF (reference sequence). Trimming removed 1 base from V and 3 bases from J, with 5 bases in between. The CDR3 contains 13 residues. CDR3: CATSRVRTDTQYF. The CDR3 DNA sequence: TGTGCCACCAGCAGAGTTAGGACAGATACGCAGTATTTT.

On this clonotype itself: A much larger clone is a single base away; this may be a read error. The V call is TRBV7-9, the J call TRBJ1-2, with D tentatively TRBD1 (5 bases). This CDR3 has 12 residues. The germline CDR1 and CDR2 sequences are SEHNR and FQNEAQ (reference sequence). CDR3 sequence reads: CASSPRDGGCTF. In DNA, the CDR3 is TGTGCCAGCAGCCCTAGGGACGGCGGCTGCACCTTC.

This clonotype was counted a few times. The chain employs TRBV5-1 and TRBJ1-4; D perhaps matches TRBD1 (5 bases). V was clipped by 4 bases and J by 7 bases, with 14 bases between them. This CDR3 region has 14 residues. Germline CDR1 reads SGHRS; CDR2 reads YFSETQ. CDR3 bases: TGCGCCAGCAGCCCCAATTGGGGGGGTGAAAAACTGTTTTTT. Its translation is CASSPNWGGEKLFF.

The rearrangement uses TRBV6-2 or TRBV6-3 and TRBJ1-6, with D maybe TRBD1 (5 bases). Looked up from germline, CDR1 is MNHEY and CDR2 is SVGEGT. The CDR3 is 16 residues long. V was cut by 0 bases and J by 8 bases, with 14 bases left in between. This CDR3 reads CASSYSLQGLDSPLHF. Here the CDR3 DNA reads TGTGCCAGCAGTTACTCACTGCAGGGTTTGGATTCACCCCTCCACTTT.

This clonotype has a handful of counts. The chain's CDR3 is CASSWADPGDVSSYEQYF. The DNA for the CDR3 is TGTGCCAGCAGCTGGGCCGACCCCGGGGACGTAAGCTCCTACGAGCAGTACTTC. The V gene is TRBV7-6, the J gene TRBJ2-7; D is tentatively TRBD1 or TRBD2 (5 bases each). From germline, CDR1 is SGHVS and CDR2 FNYEAQ. Trimming cost V 4 bases and J 0 bases, with 22 bases left between them. The CDR3 has 18 residues.

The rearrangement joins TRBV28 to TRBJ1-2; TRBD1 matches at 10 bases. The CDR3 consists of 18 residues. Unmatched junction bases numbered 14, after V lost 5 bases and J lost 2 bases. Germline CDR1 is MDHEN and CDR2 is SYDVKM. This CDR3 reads CASSPQEGQGLLNYGYTF. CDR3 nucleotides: TGTGCCAGCAGTCCTCAGGAGGGACAGGGGCTTCTAAACTATGGCTACACCTTC.